This TCR beta chain was identified in a study of CD8 T cells in Susac syndrome. RNA amounts of roughly 0.5 to 1 ug underwent reverse transcription with random hexamers. TCRdb re-called the immunoSEQ multiplex PCR reads with MiXCR, one entry per CDR3 protein. The sample shows about 430,000 distinct CDR3 sequences, 85% of them seen only once. The germline V gene has CDR1 GTSNPN and CDR2 SVGIG (reference sequence). The CDR3 extends over 12 amino acids. Notes on this clonotype: Sequence at one end of the junction differs from germline and may be a read error.

Specimen: CD8+ T cells from PBMCs. The chain has TRBV30 and TRBJ1-2, with D possibly being TRBD1 (5 bases). The TCR comes from a human donor with multiple sclerosis. CDR3 region: CAGGDGLIEPYF. The CDR3 DNA reads TGTGCCGGGGGGGATGGCCTAATTGAGCCTTACTTC.